The entry that follows covers one TCR beta chain sequence. Using immunoSEQ multiplex PCR, the repertoire was profiled, and TCRdb retains in-frame clones only, with some absent. The data show about 4,400 clones, approximately 70% seen once. The entry originates in a study of graft-versus-host responses after intestinal transplantation. Both intraepithelial and lamina propria lymphocytes were released by processing graft tissue. The source is a human patient who received an intestinal transplant, so some T cells may come from the graft donor. The input for sequencing was ileum tissue, taken 17 days after transplant.

The CDR3 bases are TGTGCCTGGAAAATATCCGCAGTACAAGAGACCCAGTACTTC. It translates to CAWKISAVQETQYF. This rearrangement joins TRBV30 to TRBJ2-5; no clear D. Trimming pared 4 bases from V and 2 bases from J, leaving 14 bases between. The CDR3 is made up of 14 amino acids. CDR1 is GTSNPN, CDR2 SVGIG, per germline (reference sequence).